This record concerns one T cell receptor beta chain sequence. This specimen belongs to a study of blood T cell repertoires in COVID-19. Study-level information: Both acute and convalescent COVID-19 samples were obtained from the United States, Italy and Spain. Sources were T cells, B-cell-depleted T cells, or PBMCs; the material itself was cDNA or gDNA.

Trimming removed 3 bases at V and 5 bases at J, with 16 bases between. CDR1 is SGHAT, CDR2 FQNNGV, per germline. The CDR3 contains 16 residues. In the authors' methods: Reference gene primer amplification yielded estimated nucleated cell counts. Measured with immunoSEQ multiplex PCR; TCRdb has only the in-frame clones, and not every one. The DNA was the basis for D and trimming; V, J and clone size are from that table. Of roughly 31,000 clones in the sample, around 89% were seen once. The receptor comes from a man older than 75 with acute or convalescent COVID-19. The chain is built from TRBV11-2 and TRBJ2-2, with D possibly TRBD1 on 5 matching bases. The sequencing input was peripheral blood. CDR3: CASSLLISRETGELFF. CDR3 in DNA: TGTGCCAGCAGCTTGTTGATTTCCAGGGAAACCGGGGAGCTGTTTTTT.